The 32 T cell receptor beta chains below come from one sample, sequenced in a study of T cells after yellow fever vaccination. TCRdb independently ran MiXCR on the 5' RACE reads; one entry per CDR3 protein. The profile shows roughly 500,000 distinct CDR3 sequences, about a fifth of them singletons. This material consisted of PBMCs, taken 15 days after the yellow fever booster vaccination. Every receptor here comes from a man between 25 and 39 years old who received the YFV17D yellow fever vaccine.

V usage is TRBV27 and J usage is TRBJ2-1; possible D gene TRBD2, 5 bases. CDR3 size: 13 residues. CDR1 MNHEY and CDR2 SMNVEV come from the germline V gene (reference sequence). Trimming removed 3 bases at V and 8 bases at J, with 11 bases between. CDR3 residues: CASSFLTGDEQFF. As DNA, the CDR3 is TGTGCCAGCAGTTTCCTCACCGGGGATGAGCAGTTCTTC.

The sample holds a few counts of this clonotype. J is TRBJ2-3 and V is TRBV11-3; no clear D. Germline values: CDR1 SGHNT, CDR2 YENEEA. V was clipped by 4 bases and J by 2 bases, with 4 bases between them. The CDR3 contains 12 residues. The CDR3 spells CASSSITDTQYF. Here the CDR3 DNA reads TGTGCCAGCAGCTCGATCACAGATACGCAGTATTTT.

This clonotype was observed a few times. The chain joins TRBV10-3 to TRBJ2-1; 11 nucleotides line up with TRBD2. The V and J ends lost 6 bases and 7 bases, in that order; junction bases with no gene match: 5. The CDR3 contains 14 residues. From germline, CDR1 is ENHRY and CDR2 SYGVKD. This CDR3 is CAIRGTSGGNEQFF. The DNA of the CDR3 is TGTGCCATCAGGGGGACTAGCGGAGGGAATGAGCAGTTCTTC.

This clonotype has only a few counts. Here the CDR3 DNA reads TGTGCCACCAGACAGCGCGGCGGGATTCTCTCCTACGAGCAGTACTTC. Translating it yields CATRQRGGILSYEQYF. The J gene is TRBJ2-7, the V gene TRBV5-4, with TRBD2 as a possible D gene (6 bases). The CDR3 sequence is 16 residues long. Trimming took off 9 bases at V and 0 bases at J, with 22 bases between the two ends. Germline CDR1 SGHNT, CDR2 YYREEE (reference sequence).

This clonotype has only a few counts. The genes are TRBV29-1 and TRBJ2-3; 8 bases line up with TRBD2. The CDR3 extends over 13 amino acids. Germline V CDR1 and CDR2: SQVTM, ANQGSEA. Trimming at V came to 4 bases and at J to 4 bases, leaving 4 bases not matched to a gene. The CDR3: CSVVGRVADTQYF. CDR3 nucleotides: TGCAGCGTTGTCGGGAGGGTTGCAGATACGCAGTATTTT.

This clonotype was observed a handful of times. The chain employs TRBV20-1 and TRBJ2-7; TRBD2 is a possible D gene (5 bases). Looked up from germline, CDR1 is DFQATT and CDR2 is SNEGSKA (reference sequence). This CDR3 has 13 amino acids. The V end lost 0 bases, the J end lost 7 bases, and 13 bases lay between the germline ends. In nucleotides, the CDR3 is TGCAGTGCTAGAGAGGCGTCCTCGGGGGAGCAGTACTTC. It specifies CSAREASSGEQYF.

This clonotype was counted at least ten times. J is TRBJ2-3 and V is TRBV4-3; D may be TRBD1 (5 bases). Trimming took off 3 bases at V and 3 bases at J, with 7 bases between the two ends. The CDR3 spans 13 residues. Germline V gene lookup returns CDR1 LGHNA and CDR2 YSLEER. In nucleotides, the CDR3 is TGCGCCAGCAGCCAGGGGCCGACAGATACGCAGTATTTT. Its protein product is CASSQGPTDTQYF.

The chain carries TRBV29-1 and TRBJ2-3, with D perhaps matching TRBD1 or TRBD2 (5 bases each). This CDR3 region has 14 residues. Germline-derived CDR1 and CDR2 are SQVTM and ANQGSEA. Trimming left V 3 bases short and J 1 base short, with 11 bases between. CDR3 nucleotide sequence: TGCAGCGTTGAGAGGGGTGAAGGCACAGATACGCAGTATTTT. Its protein product is CSVERGEGTDTQYF.

This clonotype was recorded a few times. The chain employs TRBV4-2 and TRBJ2-5; D uncertain. CDR3 length: 13 residues. Germline V lookup: CDR1 LGHNA, CDR2 YNFKEQ. The V and J ends lost 4 bases and 5 bases respectively, with 11 bases between them. The CDR3 loop is CASSPVSMETQYF. Written as DNA, the CDR3 is TGTGCCAGCAGCCCGGTTTCGATGGAGACCCAGTACTTC.

The chain has TRBV7-8 and TRBJ2-3; D call uncertain. The CDR3 covers 15 residues. Trimming shortened V by 7 bases and J by 0 bases, and 14 bases separated the two germline ends. The V gene's germline CDR1 is SGHVS and CDR2 FQNEAQ. CDR3 residues: CASTLAQRSTDTQYF. The DNA for the CDR3 is TGTGCCAGCACCTTGGCCCAAAGAAGCACAGATACGCAGTATTTT.

There are a few counts of this clonotype. This rearrangement joins TRBV12-5 to TRBJ1-2; 8 bases align to TRBD1. CDR1 is LGHNT, CDR2 FRNRAP, per germline. The CDR3 covers 13 residues. V trimming: 2 bases; J trimming: 8 bases; junction bases outside the gene matches: 4. CDR3 sequence reads: CASGLQGAGGYTF. For the CDR3, the DNA is TGTGCTAGTGGTTTGCAGGGGGCTGGAGGCTACACCTTC.

The genes are TRBV10-2 and TRBJ2-5; 8 nucleotides align to TRBD2. This CDR3 is 13 amino acids long. Germline CDR1 reads WSHSY; CDR2 reads SAAADI. V gave up 3 bases and J gave up 5 bases; unmatched junction bases: 2. The CDR3: CASSDPGGETQYF. In DNA form, the CDR3 reads TGCGCCAGCAGTGACCCGGGAGGGGAGACCCAGTACTTC.

This clonotype was seen a handful of times. This chain uses TRBV20-1 with TRBJ2-1; D possibly corresponds to TRBD2 (5 bases). V was pared by 2 bases and J by 7 bases, with 18 bases between. This CDR3 comprises 15 residues. CDR1 is DFQATT and CDR2 is SNEGSKA in the germline V gene (reference sequence). CDR3 in DNA: TGCAGTGCTAGAATGTTAGCGAGAAGTGGGAATGAGCAGTTCTTC. This sequence encodes CSARMLARSGNEQFF.

J is TRBJ2-1 and V is TRBV3-1, with D perhaps matching TRBD1 (5 bases). In germline, CDR1 is LGHDT, CDR2 YNNKEL (reference sequence). The CDR3 spans 14 residues. The germline V and J ends were trimmed by 6 bases and 9 bases, with 18 bases remaining between them. In DNA, the CDR3 is TGTGCCAGCAGTCTATCCTCTAGGGGCAGTGAGCAGTTCTTC. It yields the protein CASSLSSRGSEQFF.

This clonotype was observed a handful of times. The rearrangement links TRBV7-2 to TRBJ2-5; unclear D gene. V was cut by 3 bases and J by 1 base, with 6 bases left in between. From germline, CDR1 is SGHTA and CDR2 FQGNSA. The length of the CDR3 is 13 residues. CDR3 sequence: CASSFVIQETQYF. The CDR3 DNA sequence: TGTGCCAGCAGCTTTGTCATCCAAGAGACCCAGTACTTC.

This clonotype has a handful of counts. V usage is TRBV29-1 and J usage is TRBJ2-7, with unresolved D. With 5 bases removed from V and 7 bases from J, the gap between germline ends came to 12 bases. This CDR3 has 11 residues. The germline V gene has CDR1 SQVTM and CDR2 ANQGSEA. The CDR3: CSVLESEEQYF. CDR3 in DNA: TGCAGCGTTTTGGAGAGTGAGGAGCAGTACTTC.

There are a few counts of this clonotype. The rearrangement joins TRBV12-3 or TRBV12-4 to TRBJ2-7; tentative D call: TRBD2 (5 bases). The V and J ends lost 5 bases and 3 bases respectively, with 14 bases between them. CDR3 length equals 14 residues. Written as DNA, the CDR3 is TGTGCCAGCAGTCGCCGGGCGGGTGGCTACGAGCAGTACTTC. Translation gives CASSRRAGGYEQYF.

This clonotype showed up just a few times. V is TRBV7-9 and J is TRBJ2-7; D is perhaps TRBD2 (5 bases). In germline, CDR1 is SEHNR, CDR2 FQNEAQ (reference sequence). The CDR3 covers 14 residues. The ends were cut back, 5 bases at V and 3 bases at J, with 14 bases in the middle. CDR3 sequence: CASSPSGIDYEQYF. CDR3 nucleotides: TGTGCCAGCAGCCCATCCGGGATTGACTACGAGCAGTACTTC.

This clonotype was seen more than once but under ten times. This chain joins TRBV7-2 and TRBJ2-1; 9 bases map to TRBD1. CDR3 length: 15 amino acids. Germline CDR1 and CDR2: SGHTA and FQGNSA. Losses at the gene ends were 6 bases for V and 5 bases for J; bases not matched to a gene: 8. The CDR3 loop reads CASSRGTGRDNEQFF. The CDR3 coding sequence is TGTGCCAGCAGTCGTGGGACAGGGAGAGACAATGAGCAGTTCTTC.

The J gene is TRBJ2-3, the V gene TRBV11-2; D is perhaps TRBD1 or TRBD2 (6 bases each). In germline, CDR1 is SGHAT, CDR2 FQNNGV. The CDR3 has 18 residues. Deletions cut 7 bases from V and 0 bases from J, with 23 bases between. CDR3 protein: CASTVHRAGHLSTDTQYF. CDR3 DNA: TGTGCCAGCACCGTCCACCGGGCGGGACACCTTAGCACAGATACGCAGTATTTT.

Only a few counts were recorded for this clonotype. V usage is TRBV7-2 and J usage is TRBJ1-2; D is perhaps TRBD1 (6 bases). Germline CDR1 and CDR2: SGHTA and FQGNSA. CDR3 length: 13 residues. Between the trimmed V and J ends, which lost 4 bases and 4 bases, there was a span of 10 bases. CDR3 sequence (DNA): TGTGCCAGCAGCTCTTCAGGGGCCTATGGCTACACCTTC. Amino acids: CASSSSGAYGYTF.

The V call is TRBV11-3, the J call TRBJ2-1; 8 bases match TRBD2. From germline, CDR1 is SGHNT and CDR2 YENEEA. This CDR3 comprises 15 residues. Trimming at V came to 4 bases and at J to 6 bases, leaving 8 bases not matched to a gene. The CDR3 region is CASSYNAGRANEQFF. In nucleotides, the CDR3 is TGTGCCAGCAGCTACAACGCCGGGAGGGCCAATGAGCAGTTCTTC.

The CDR3 loop is CSARPALGGNYEQYF. CDR3 bases: TGCAGTGCTAGACCGGCGCTTGGGGGAAACTACGAGCAGTACTTC. The chain links TRBV20-1 to TRBJ2-7; D may be TRBD1 or TRBD2 (5 bases each). The CDR3 is 15 residues long. From germline, CDR1 is DFQATT and CDR2 SNEGSKA (reference sequence). Trimming removed 2 bases at V and 3 bases at J, with 17 bases between.

This clonotype was seen repeatedly, ten times or more. The chain recombines TRBV20-1 with TRBJ2-2; either TRBD1 or TRBD2 may fit D (6 bases each). V was cut by 6 bases and J by 6 bases, with 17 bases left in between. The CDR3 extends over 14 amino acids. Germline assignment: CDR1 DFQATT and CDR2 SNEGSKA (reference sequence). This CDR3 is CSALQWGAPGELFF. In DNA form, the CDR3 reads TGCAGTGCCTTGCAATGGGGGGCTCCCGGGGAGCTGTTTTTT.

The chain links TRBV6-1 to TRBJ2-5, with TRBD1 matching over 9 bases. After removal of 5 bases from V and 4 bases from J, the junction contained 8 bases not matched to a gene. CDR3 length: 15 residues. Germline V CDR1 and CDR2: MNHNS, SASEGT. CDR3 DNA sequence: TGTGCCAGCAGTCCGCCGGGACAGGGCGCAGAGACCCAGTACTTC. Protein sequence: CASSPPGQGAETQYF.

This clonotype was detected a few times. The rearrangement joins TRBV10-3 to TRBJ2-7, with a tentative D call TRBD2 (5 bases). The V and J ends lost 4 bases and 5 bases respectively, with 6 bases between them. The length of the CDR3 is 11 residues. Germline V CDR1 and CDR2: ENHRY, SYGVKD. The CDR3 is CAISVGDEQYF. The CDR3 DNA follows: TGTGCCATCAGTGTCGGGGACGAGCAGTACTTC.

This chain uses TRBV20-1 with TRBJ2-7, with D possibly called TRBD1 or TRBD2 (7 bases each). Germline values: CDR1 DFQATT, CDR2 SNEGSKA (reference sequence). CDR3 size: 15 residues. The V and J ends lost 1 base and 5 bases respectively, with 18 bases between them. The CDR3 spells CSARGLETGRDEQYF. CDR3 DNA sequence: TGCAGTGCTAGAGGCCTCGAGACAGGGAGGGACGAGCAGTACTTC.

This clonotype has more than one count but fewer than ten. The chain combines TRBV9 with TRBJ2-2; D might be TRBD2 (6 bases). This CDR3 has 17 amino acids. V was cut by 2 bases and J by 1 base, with 15 bases left in between. Germline V CDR1 and CDR2: SGDLS, YYNGEE. The CDR3 DNA sequence: TGTGCCAGCAGCGTCCAGTGGAGTAGCGGGAACACCGGGGAGCTGTTTTTT. The encoded protein is CASSVQWSSGNTGELFF. The complete variable domain, with remaining parts taken from reference TRBV9 and TRBJ2-2, reads DSGVTQTPKHLITATGQRVTLRCSPRSGDLSVYWYQQSLDQGLQFLIQYYNGEERAKGNILERFSAQQFPDLHSELNLSSLELGDSALYFCASSVQWSSGNTGELFFGEGSRLTVL.

This clonotype showed up just a few times. The CDR3 bases are TGCGCCAGCAGCCCTCAGGGGGCACTGTTATCCCGATACGAGCAGTACTTC. Its protein product is CASSPQGALLSRYEQYF. This chain uses TRBV5-1 with TRBJ2-7; TRBD1 agrees at 8 bases. V dropped 4 bases and J dropped 4; count of bases not matched to a gene: 16. Germline-derived CDR1 and CDR2 are SGHRS and YFSETQ. The CDR3 consists of 17 residues.

The sample holds many counts of this clonotype. V gene TRBV28 combines with J gene TRBJ2-6; D is uncertain. The CDR3 has 15 amino acids. Germline V CDR1 and CDR2: MDHEN, SYDVKM. V dropped 5 bases and J dropped 3 bases, with 11 bases sitting between them. CDR3: CASSLIGSGANVLTF. The CDR3 DNA is TGTGCCAGCAGTCTAATCGGTAGTGGGGCCAACGTCCTGACTTTC.

This chain joins TRBV3-1 and TRBJ1-1; TRBD1 matches at 8 bases. CDR3 size: 15 residues. Germline CDR1 and CDR2: LGHDT and YNNKEL (reference sequence). V trimming: 5 bases; J trimming: 1 base; junction bases outside the gene matches: 6. The CDR3 is CASSNDRGRNTEAFF. The CDR3, as DNA: TGTGCCAGCAGCAATGACAGGGGCAGGAACACTGAAGCTTTCTTT.

This clonotype has more than one count but fewer than ten. V gene TRBV11-2 combines with J gene TRBJ2-5; TRBD2 matches 13 bases. The germline gives CDR1 SGHAT, CDR2 FQNNGV. The length of the CDR3 is 18 residues. The trim removed 5 bases at V and 5 bases at J, leaving 14 bases unmatched. CDR3 sequence (DNA): TGTGCCAGCAGCCTCGACGGACTAGCGGGAGTAGCGGTTGAGACCCAGTACTTC. This translates into CASSLDGLAGVAVETQYF. The full variable domain, with the rest looked up from reference TRBV11-2 and TRBJ2-5, is EAGVAQSPRYKIIEKRQSVAFWCNPISGHATLYWYQQILGQGPKLLIQFQNNGVVDDSQLPKDRFSAERLKGVDSTLKIQPAKLEDSAVYLCASSLDGLAGVAVETQYFGPGTRLLVL.